These T cell receptor beta chains were read from a single sample in a study of shared clonotypes between healthy human individuals. Assay: immunoSEQ multiplex PCR; the TCRdb copy retains only in-frame clones and omits some. The data contain hundreds of thousands of clones, around 97% of them singletons. The sequenced sample consisted of naive CD4+ T cells sorted from blood. All receptors derive from a woman in her 30s in good health. CDR3s include the opening cysteine and the closing phenylalanine or tryptophan. The D gene is left open where the match is weak. The size entry is marked missing in some rows and otherwise reads once, few, many or a size class.

TRBJ2-6	TRBV7-9	TRBD2	.	CASSAGGSSGANVLTF	TGTGCCAGCAGCGCGGGGGGAAGCTCTGGGGCCAACGTCCTGACTTTC
TRBJ1-1	TRBV4-2	TRBD1	.	CASRITQGDTEAFF	TGTGCCAGCAGGATCACTCAGGGGGACACTGAAGCTTTCTTT
TRBJ1-3	TRBV11-2	.	.	CASSVQGSGNTIYF	TGTGCCAGCAGCGTCCAGGGTAGCGGAAACACCATATATTTT
TRBJ2-7	TRBV18	.	.	CASSEDRSYEQYF	TGTGCCAGCTCGGAGGACAGATCCTACGAGCAGTACTTC
TRBJ2-3	TRBV5-4	TRBD2	.	CASSLGLAVTDTQYF	TGTGCCAGCAGCTTGGGACTAGCGGTCACAGATACGCAGTATTTT
TRBJ2-2	TRBV19	.	.	CASSKGPGRGTGELFF	TGTGCCAGTAGTAAGGGGCCGGGACGGGGCACCGGGGAGCTGTTTTTT
TRBJ2-5	TRBV2	TRBD2	once	CASSEAGGLAGWRETQYF	TGTGCCAGCAGTGAAGCGGGTGGGTTAGCGGGATGGAGAGAGACCCAGTACTTC
TRBJ1-4	TRBV28	.	.	CASSSQRSGVEKLFF	TGTGCCAGCAGCTCCCAGCGTTCCGGAGTTGAAAAACTGTTTTTT
TRBJ2-7	TRBV18	.	.	CASTPGEFSYEQYF	TGTGCCAGCACCCCCGGAGAGTTCTCCTACGAGCAGTACTTC
TRBJ2-3	TRBV12-5	.	.	CASARGGFVAGSTDTQYF	TGTGCTAGTGCCAGGGGCGGGTTTGTGGCGGGAAGCACAGATACGCAGTATTTT
TRBJ1-5	TRBV4-2	.	.	CASSRRRRSNQPQHF	TGTGCCAGCAGCCGCCGGCGGCGGAGCAATCAGCCCCAGCATTTT
TRBJ1-4	TRBV6-5	.	.	CASSYSHLNEKLFF	TGTGCCAGCAGTTACTCCCACCTTAATGAAAAACTGTTTTTT
TRBJ1-5	TRBV7-9	.	few	CASSDGRGLKQPQHF	TGTGCCAGCAGCGATGGGCGGGGGCTTAAGCAGCCCCAGCATTTT
TRBJ2-7	TRBV5-1	TRBD1	.	CASSGGQFSYEQYF	TGCGCCAGCAGCGGGGGACAGTTCTCCTACGAGCAGTACTTC
TRBJ1-2	TRBV25-1	.	.	CASSLAGALGYTF	TGTGCCAGCAGTTTGGCGGGGGCTCTCGGCTACACCTTC
TRBJ2-7	TRBV28	TRBD2	.	CASRGVAGGETSYEQYF	TGTGCCAGCAGGGGGGTAGCGGGAGGGGAAACGTCCTACGAGCAGTACTTC
TRBJ1-2	TRBV7-9	.	few	CASSFEAYGYTF	TGTGCCAGCAGCTTTGAGGCCTATGGCTACACCTTC
TRBJ2-7	TRBV28	TRBD1	.	CASSSAQGPSYEQYF	TGTGCCAGCAGCAGCGCACAGGGGCCATCCTACGAGCAGTACTTC
TRBJ2-1	TRBV27	TRBD2	.	CASSRTSGRIGEQFF	TGTGCCAGCAGTAGGACTAGCGGGAGAATCGGCGAGCAGTTCTTC
TRBJ2-7	TRBV4-1	.	.	CASSQVSALSYEQYF	TGCGCCAGCAGCCAAGTTTCTGCCCTTTCCTACGAGCAGTACTTC
TRBJ2-1	TRBV19	.	.	CASSRGGSSYNEQFF	TGTGCCAGTAGTAGAGGAGGGAGCTCCTACAATGAGCAGTTCTTC
TRBJ2-2	TRBV9	.	.	CASSVVSATGELFF	TGTGCCAGCAGCGTAGTGTCAGCAACCGGGGAGCTGTTTTTT
TRBJ2-7	TRBV27	.	once	CASHSGTRSSYEQYF	TGTGCCAGCCATTCCGGGACACGGAGCTCCTACGAGCAGTACTTC
TRBJ2-7	TRBV19	TRBD2	.	CASSNRLAGVYEQYF	TGTGCCAGTAGTAATAGGCTAGCGGGAGTCTACGAGCAGTACTTC
TRBJ1-5	TRBV19	.	once	CASSIQGEQPQHF	TGTGCCAGTAGTATACAGGGAGAGCAGCCCCAGCATTTT
TRBJ1-2	TRBV19	.	.	CASRTGNYGYTF	TGTGCCAGTAGAACAGGGAACTATGGCTACACCTTC
TRBJ2-3	TRBV5-4	.	.	CASSSKGTADTQYF	TGTGCCAGCAGCTCAAAGGGGACCGCAGATACGCAGTATTTT
TRBJ2-7	TRBV28	.	.	CASRFTGLLSYEQYF	TGTGCCAGCAGGTTTACAGGGCTCCTTTCCTACGAGCAGTACTTC
TRBJ1-5	TRBV19	.	.	CASSMKTPGAQPQHF	TGTGCCAGTAGTATGAAGACCCCAGGGGCTCAGCCCCAGCATTTT
TRBJ2-7	TRBV10-3	TRBD1	.	CTISAPPGTGAHEQYF	TGTACCATCAGTGCCCCACCCGGGACAGGGGCCCACGAGCAGTACTTC
TRBJ1-1	TRBV28	TRBD1	.	CASSSYPGTGRGTEAFF	TGTGCCAGCAGTTCCTATCCCGGGACAGGGCGGGGCACTGAAGCTTTCTTT
TRBJ1-1	TRBV5-4	.	.	CASKVEEATEAFF	TGTGCCAGCAAGGTAGAGGAGGCCACTGAAGCTTTCTTT
TRBJ1-1	TRBV7-2	TRBD1	few	CASSLEQGTEAFF	TGTGCCAGCAGCTTAGAACAGGGGACTGAAGCTTTCTTT
TRBJ2-3	TRBV9	.	.	CASSVEFGGFTADTQYF	TGTGCCAGCAGCGTAGAATTCGGGGGCTTCACCGCAGATACGCAGTATTTT
TRBJ1-2	TRBV28	.	.	CASSPYRDGYTF	TGTGCCAGCAGTCCTTACAGGGATGGCTACACCTTC
TRBJ2-1	TRBV5-1	.	.	CASSPGGASSYNEQFF	TGCGCCAGCAGCCCTGGCGGGGCAAGCTCCTACAATGAGCAGTTCTTC
TRBJ2-7	TRBV28	.	once	CASSTQGGYEQYF	TGTGCCAGCAGTACTCAGGGGGGTTACGAGCAGTACTTC
TRBJ1-5	TRBV19	TRBD1	.	CASRSGGQGYQPQHF	TGTGCCAGTAGGAGCGGGGGACAGGGCTATCAGCCCCAGCATTTT
TRBJ2-2	TRBV2	.	.	CASSPQINTGELFF	TGTGCCAGCAGTCCTCAAATAAACACCGGGGAGCTGTTTTTT
TRBJ2-3	TRBV5-1	.	.	CASSSGTSAPGTDTQYF	TGCGCCAGCAGCTCAGGTACCAGCGCCCCTGGCACAGATACGCAGTATTTT
TRBJ2-7	TRBV18	.	.	CASSLAYEQYF	TGTGCCAGCTCATTAGCCTACGAGCAGTACTTC
TRBJ2-5	TRBV28	.	.	CASRQETQYF	TGTGCCAGCAGACAAGAGACCCAGTACTTC
TRBJ1-1	TRBV6-6	TRBD1	.	CASSDPGQGTTEAFF	TGTGCCAGCAGTGACCCGGGACAGGGGACCACTGAAGCTTTCTTT
TRBJ2-1	TRBV11-3	TRBD2	.	CASSGDGRIDNEQFF	TGTGCCAGCAGCGGCGACGGGAGGATCGACAATGAGCAGTTCTTC
TRBJ2-7	TRBV28	TRBD2	.	CAILAGSGGPQYF	TGTGCCATCCTTGCAGGGTCGGGGGGTCCGCAGTACTTC